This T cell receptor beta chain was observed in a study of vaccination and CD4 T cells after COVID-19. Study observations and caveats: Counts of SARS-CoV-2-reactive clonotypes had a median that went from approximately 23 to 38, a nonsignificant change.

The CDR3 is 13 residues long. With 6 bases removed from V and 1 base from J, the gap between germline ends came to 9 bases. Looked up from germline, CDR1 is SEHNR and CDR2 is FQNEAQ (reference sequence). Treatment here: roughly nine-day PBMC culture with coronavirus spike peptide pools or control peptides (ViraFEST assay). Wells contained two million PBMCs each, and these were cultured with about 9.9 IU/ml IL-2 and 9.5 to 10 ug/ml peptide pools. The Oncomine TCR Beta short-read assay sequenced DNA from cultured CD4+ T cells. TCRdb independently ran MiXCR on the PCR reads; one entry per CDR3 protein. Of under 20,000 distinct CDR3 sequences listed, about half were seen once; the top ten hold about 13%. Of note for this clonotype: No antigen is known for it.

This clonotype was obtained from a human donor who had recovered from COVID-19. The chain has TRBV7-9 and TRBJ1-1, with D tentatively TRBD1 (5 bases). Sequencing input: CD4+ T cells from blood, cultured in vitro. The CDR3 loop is CASSRDGNTEAFF. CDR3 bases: TGTGCCAGCAGTCGGGACGGGAACACTGAAGCTTTCTTT.